This T cell receptor (beta chain) came from a study of T-cell memory formation after mild COVID-19. General study points: Clones contracting across day 15 to 85 had a balanced CD4/CD8 profile; later expanding clones leaned CD4+.

This clonotype was found many times. The antigen is undetermined. Each CDR3 protein gets one entry after TCRdb re-called the 5' RACE reads with MiXCR. The repertoire holds some 150,000 distinct CDR3 sequences, with over 15% as singletons. CDR1 SGHRS and CDR2 YFSETQ come from the germline V gene. Unmatched junction bases numbered 3, after V lost 2 bases and J lost 6 bases. CDR3 length: 15 amino acids. The sample taken for sequencing was PBMCs or a T cell subset sorted from them (not recorded which). V gene TRBV5-1 combines with J gene TRBJ2-3, with 13 bases aligning to TRBD2. The clonotype was recovered from an adult woman who had mild COVID-19 (a few samples of this study predate the infection). Cell type and time point are not known. The CDR3 DNA reads as TGCGCCAGCAGCTTACTAGCGGGAGGGCTTGATACGCAGTATTTT. It encodes CASSLLAGGLDTQYF.